Listed below are T cell receptor beta chains from one sample, sequenced in a study of a mutant IDH1 vaccine in newly diagnosed glioma. No antigen is known for these receptors. This table comes from immunoSEQ multiplex PCR, and its TCRdb copy is limited to in-frame clones, with some not included. Of about 82,000 clones in the sample, approximately 85% were seen once. The material sequenced was PBMCs, taken from a glioma patient whose treatment included an IDH1 peptide vaccine. The source is a man younger than 40 with glioma. Some clones in this sample may be carry-over from other donors' samples. Both conserved end residues are part of each CDR3. The D gene is left open where the match is weak.

D,length,V,J,DNA,CDR3
.,15,TRBV9,TRBJ2-3,TGTGCCAGCAGCGTAGCGTCGACTAGCACAGATACGCAGTATTTT,CASSVASTSTDTQYF
.,17,TRBV28,TRBJ1-1,TGTGCCAGCAGTTCCTATATGGACGGGGTTTTGAACACTGAAGCTTTCTTT,CASSSYMDGVLNTEAFF
.,15,TRBV19,TRBJ2-3,TGTGCCAGCTCGTCCGGGACTGACGACACAGATACGCAGTATTTT,CASSSGTDDTDTQYF
.,15,TRBV5-5,TRBJ1-3,TGTGCCAGAAGCTTGAGAAGGTTCTCTGGAAACACCATATATTTT,CARSLRRFSGNTIYF
TRBD1,15,TRBV30,TRBJ1-6,TGTGCCTGGAGTAGACAGGGGGCCGGGAATTCACCCCTCCACTTT,CAWSRQGAGNSPLHF
.,15,TRBV7-6,TRBJ1-2,TGTGCCAGCAGCCCAGAAGGGGGACTGGACTATGGCTACACCTTC,CASSPEGGLDYGYTF
TRBD1,16,TRBV9,TRBJ1-4,TGTGCCAGCAGCCCAGAAAACAGGGGGCCCAATGAAAAACTGTTTTTT,CASSPENRGPNEKLFF
.,12,TRBV29-1,TRBJ1-4,TGCAGCGGACTCTTACCTAATGAAAAACTGTTTTTT,CSGLLPNEKLFF
TRBD2,17,TRBV27,TRBJ2-1,TGTGCCAGCAGTCGGGGGACTAGCGGGGGCTTACACAATGAGCAGTTCTTC,CASSRGTSGGLHNEQFF
TRBD2,11,TRBV20-1,TRBJ2-7,TGCAGTGTCTTACGGGAGGGCGAGCAGTACTTC,CSVLREGEQYF
.,13,TRBV6-5,TRBJ1-2,TGTGCCAACAGACCCTATGGGGGGGACGGCTACACCTTC,CANRPYGGDGYTF